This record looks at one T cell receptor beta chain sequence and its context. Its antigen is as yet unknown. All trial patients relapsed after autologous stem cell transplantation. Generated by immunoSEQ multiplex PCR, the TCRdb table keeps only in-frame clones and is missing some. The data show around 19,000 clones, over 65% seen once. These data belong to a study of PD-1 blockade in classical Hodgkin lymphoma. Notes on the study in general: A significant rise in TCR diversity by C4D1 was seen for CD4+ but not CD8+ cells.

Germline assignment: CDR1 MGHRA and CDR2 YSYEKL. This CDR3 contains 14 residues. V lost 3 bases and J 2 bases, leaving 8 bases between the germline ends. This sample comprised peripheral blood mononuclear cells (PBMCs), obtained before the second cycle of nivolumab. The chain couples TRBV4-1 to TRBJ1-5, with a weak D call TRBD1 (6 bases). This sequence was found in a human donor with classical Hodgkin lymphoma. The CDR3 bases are TGCGCCAGCAGCCAGAGGGGGGGCAATCAGCCCCAGCATTTT. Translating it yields CASSQRGGNQPQHF.